Detailed here is one T cell receptor (beta chain). The data stem from a study of blood T cell repertoires in COVID-19. TCRdb's table, derived via immunoSEQ multiplex PCR, lists solely in-frame clones and lacks some. The data show 95,000 to 150,000 clones, around 83% seen once. The sample taken for sequencing was peripheral blood. The TCR originated in an elderly man with active or convalescent COVID-19.

The DNA of the CDR3 is TGTGCCAGCAGCCCTAGCGGGGCTGATACGCAGTATTTT. Translated: CASSPSGADTQYF. J is TRBJ2-3 and V is TRBV5-6; TRBD2 aligns across 9 bases. V lost 4 bases to trimming and J lost 6 bases; unmatched junction nucleotides: 3. This CDR3 region has 13 residues. In germline, CDR1 is SGHDT, CDR2 YYEEEE.